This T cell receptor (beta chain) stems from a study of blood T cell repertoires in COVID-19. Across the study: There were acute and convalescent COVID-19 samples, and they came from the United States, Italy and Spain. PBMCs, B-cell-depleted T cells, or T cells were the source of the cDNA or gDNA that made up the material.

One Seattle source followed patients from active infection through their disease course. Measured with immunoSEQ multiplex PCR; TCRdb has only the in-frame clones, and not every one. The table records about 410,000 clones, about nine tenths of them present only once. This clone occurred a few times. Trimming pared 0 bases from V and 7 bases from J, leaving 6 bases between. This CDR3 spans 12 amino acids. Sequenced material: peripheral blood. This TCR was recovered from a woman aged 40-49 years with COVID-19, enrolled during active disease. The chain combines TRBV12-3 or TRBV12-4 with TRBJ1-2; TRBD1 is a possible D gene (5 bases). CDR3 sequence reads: CASSLAQGGYTF. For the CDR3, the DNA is TGTGCCAGCAGTTTAGCGCAGGGTGGCTACACCTTC.